This T cell receptor (beta chain) was identified during a study of blood T cell repertoires in COVID-19. Assay: immunoSEQ multiplex PCR; the TCRdb copy retains only in-frame clones and omits some. The sample contains a few hundred thousand clones, 80% to 90% of which appear only once. V lost 2 bases to trimming and J lost 2 bases, with 13 bases between them. Germline lookup yields CDR1 SGHRS and CDR2 YFSETQ. This CDR3 contains 15 residues. This clonotype was obtained from a woman in her twenties or thirties with COVID-19, enrolled during active disease. The sample was peripheral blood. The chain employs TRBV5-1 and TRBJ2-5; D remains ambiguous. DNA of the CDR3: TGCGCCAGCAGCTTCATCTCTCGTGAGCAAGAGACCCAGTACTTC. Translating gives CASSFISREQETQYF.